Listed below are T cell receptor beta chains from one sample, sequenced in a study of T cells expressing NK-cell markers. Reprocessing the 5' RACE reads, TCRdb reports a single entry for every CDR3 protein and omits DNA. This sample carries about 260,000 distinct CDR3 sequences, with around 4.2% going to the ten biggest clones. Input material: blood T cells: a sorted CD56 or NKG2C T cell subset, CD4+ or CD8+ T cells, or bulk PBMC T cells (not recorded which). These receptors came from a woman between 18 and 70 years old in good health. The CDR3 runs from the conserved cysteine through the conserved F or W. The order of the fields is J gene, V gene, CDR3 protein.

>TRBJ2-3|TRBV4-2
CASSQSGTGGTDTQYF
>TRBJ1-1|TRBV20-1
CSANPVRGNTEAFF
>TRBJ2-5|TRBV5-5
CASSWGRPGLAQETQYF
>TRBJ2-4|TRBV10-3
CAISGSGAKNIQYF
>TRBJ1-1|TRBV6-1
CASILAGVNTEAFF
>TRBJ1-5|TRBV20-1
CSARLGQGGQPQHF
>TRBJ2-7|TRBV12-3/TRBV12-4
CASSLGTGTYEQYF
>TRBJ1-2|TRBV7-9
CASSPAGTGNYGYTF
>TRBJ2-3|TRBV7-9
CASIQLATTQYF
>TRBJ2-7|TRBV11-1
CASSGETGGTISLNEQYF
>TRBJ2-5|TRBV20-1
CSASTRTTETQYF
>TRBJ2-7|TRBV6-5
CASSYSEDRIPYEQYF
>TRBJ2-5|TRBV11-2
CASSVAPRGGQETQYF
>TRBJ1-1|TRBV28
CASRSARYTEAFF
>TRBJ2-7|TRBV28
CASRPVSYEQYF
>TRBJ2-1|TRBV5-1
CASSPGDRVPNEQFF
>TRBJ2-5|TRBV29-1
CSEQTGTETQYF
>TRBJ2-2|TRBV29-1
CSVTGGTSGEVGELFF
>TRBJ2-1|TRBV5-1
CASNLAGLNEQFF
>TRBJ2-4|TRBV5-6
CASSLQGVAKNIQYF
>TRBJ2-7|TRBV20-1
CSARDLAGGVYEQYF
>TRBJ2-1|TRBV5-6
CASRLPGLAANEQFF
>TRBJ1-5|TRBV7-2
CASSLAPGLYSNQPQHF
>TRBJ2-7|TRBV5-1
CASSYVSQSSYEQYF
>TRBJ2-3|TRBV5-1
CASSWASGGQDTQYF
>TRBJ1-3|TRBV20-1
CSAMDRVSGNTIYF
>TRBJ2-3|TRBV29-1
CSGRQGPGTDTQYF
>TRBJ2-4|TRBV6-2/TRBV6-3
CASSYSPPPTIQYF
>TRBJ2-1|TRBV12-3/TRBV12-4
CASGGRGDQFF
>TRBJ1-1|TRBV20-1
CSARDRSGRTEAFF
>TRBJ1-1|TRBV12-3/TRBV12-4
CASSRGTGRNTEAFF
>TRBJ2-4|TRBV12-3/TRBV12-4
CASSLKGDIQYF
>TRBJ2-1|TRBV20-1
CSANSYGERGGRDHEQFF
>TRBJ2-3|TRBV27
CASSVGHSTDTQYF
>TRBJ2-2|TRBV12-3/TRBV12-4
CASIPTGGRNTGELFF
>TRBJ1-1|TRBV5-1
CASSSPETGPNTEAFF
>TRBJ2-1|TRBV7-7
CASSLGRGGPYNEQFF
>TRBJ2-2|TRBV20-1
CSATPYGSNTGELFF
>TRBJ2-3|TRBV9
CASSVGVAGDTQYF
>TRBJ1-2|TRBV7-9
CASSLAGRAFDGYTF
>TRBJ2-5|TRBV2
CASILREGETQYF
>TRBJ2-4|TRBV29-1
CSVEDWRRGHKNIQYF
>TRBJ2-2|TRBV29-1
CSEYQREQNTGELFF
>TRBJ2-1|TRBV5-1
CASSSAGTYNEQFF
>TRBJ1-4|TRBV4-3
CASRPQGVSNEKLFF
>TRBJ2-1|TRBV15
CATSSLSRDEQFF
>TRBJ2-1|TRBV29-1
CSVDLVNEQFF
>TRBJ1-1|TRBV5-6
CASSSTIRQGSGTEAFF
>TRBJ1-4|TRBV5-1
CASSSGHVDEKLFF
>TRBJ2-7|TRBV20-1
CSARDQGLGLYEQYF
>TRBJ2-3|TRBV29-1
CSVAGTSGGRRTDTQYF
>TRBJ2-3|TRBV20-1
CSALAGASTDTQYF
>TRBJ2-7|TRBV6-2/TRBV6-3
CASSSVSEQYF
>TRBJ1-2|TRBV29-1
CSVPTSGVGYGYTF
>TRBJ2-1|TRBV28
CASSRGLAAYNEQFF
>TRBJ2-1|TRBV18
CASSTASGGQFF
>TRBJ1-1|TRBV12-3/TRBV12-4
CASSLVAFEAFF
>TRBJ2-3|TRBV6-5
CASSYAGTSGSDTQYF
>TRBJ1-5|TRBV12-3/TRBV12-4
CASSPRGGLGLSNQPQHF
>TRBJ1-5|TRBV20-1
CSAGGGSGQPQHF